The 13 T cell receptor beta chains below come from one sample, sequenced in a study of T cell repertoires in cytomegalovirus infection (dated 2019 in TCRdb). The listed sequencing device is Illumina HiSeq 1500. In-frame beta chains were kept once TCRdb had trimmed the public reads at Q25 with fastp and called clones with MiXCR. Every entry covers one CDR3 protein and lists the most common genes and DNA from its rows. Within this sample are hundreds of thousands of distinct CDR3 sequences, with 9.6% of them counted one time only. The ten largest clones capture around 2.4% of the sample. The source material was PBMCs. These TCRs come from a human donor in good health (CMV status not recorded). Some clones in this sample may be carry-over from other donors' samples.

This clonotype was seen at least ten times. This chain joins TRBV7-2 and TRBJ1-2; 7 bases line up with TRBD1. CDR3 length: 16 amino acids. V shed 5 bases and J 4 bases; nucleotides not matched to a gene: 13. Germline V gives CDR1 SGHTA, CDR2 FQGNSA. The DNA for the CDR3 is TGTGCCAGCAGCACACTCTCGACAGGGTTGGGCTATGGCTACACCTTC. Translated, it gives CASSTLSTGLGYGYTF.

This clonotype was counted many times. V gene TRBV6-6 combines with J gene TRBJ1-2, with D uncertain. The length of the CDR3 is 10 residues. V lost 4 bases, J lost 7 bases, and 4 bases lay in between. Germline CDR1 MNHNY, CDR2 SVGAGI (reference sequence). CDR3 residues: CASSSTGYTF. CDR3 nucleotide sequence: TGTGCCAGCAGTTCTACTGGCTACACCTTC.

This clonotype was detected a few times. The rearrangement links TRBV5-1 to TRBJ2-7; D tentatively fits TRBD1 or TRBD2 (5 bases each). This CDR3 contains 14 residues. V lost 0 bases and J lost 4, with 11 bases in between. Germline-derived CDR1 and CDR2 are SGHRS and YFSETQ. The CDR3 loop reads CASSLAGRPYEQYF. The CDR3 DNA is TGCGCCAGCAGCTTGGCGGGACGGCCGTACGAGCAGTACTTC.

This clonotype was counted ten times or more. The CDR3 protein is CASSYLTFGAWNTEAFF. The CDR3 DNA is TGTGCCAGCAGTTACCTAACATTTGGGGCATGGAACACTGAAGCTTTCTTT. The chain combines TRBV6-2 or TRBV6-3 with TRBJ1-1, with D tentatively TRBD1 (5 bases). The germline V gene encodes CDR1 MNHEY and CDR2 SVGEGT. V dropped 2 bases and J dropped 1 base, with 17 bases sitting between them. The CDR3 has 17 amino acids.

This clonotype appeared many times. V and J are TRBV6-1 and TRBJ1-1; the match to TRBD1 covers 9 bases. The CDR3 is 14 residues long. J lost 6 bases, V lost 5 bases, and 7 bases had no gene match. The V gene's germline CDR1 is MNHNS and CDR2 SASEGT. CDR3 DNA sequence: TGTGCCAGCAGTCAAGGGACAGGGAAGCCTGAAGCTTTCTTT. Translated: CASSQGTGKPEAFF.

This clonotype showed up just a few times. This rearrangement joins TRBV20-1 to TRBJ2-2; D not resolved. Trimming pared 6 bases from V and 6 bases from J, leaving 8 bases between. The CDR3 sequence is 11 residues long. Germline V gene lookup returns CDR1 DFQATT and CDR2 SNEGSKA (reference sequence). The chain's CDR3 is CSAERAGELFF. The CDR3 DNA is TGCAGTGCCGAGAGAGCCGGGGAGCTGTTTTTT.

Many counts were recorded for this clonotype. V usage is TRBV6-2 or TRBV6-3 and J usage is TRBJ1-1; a weak D match, TRBD1 (5 bases). The CDR3 has 13 residues. V was cut by 5 bases and J by 5 bases, with 12 bases left in between. The germline V gene encodes CDR1 MNHEY and CDR2 SVGEGT. The CDR3, as DNA: TGTGCCAGCAGTCAACAGACAGCGACTGAAGCTTTCTTT. Its protein product is CASSQQTATEAFF.

Many counts were recorded for this clonotype. The V and J genes are TRBV19 and TRBJ2-1; 7 nucleotides line up with TRBD2. CDR1 and CDR2 from the germline V gene are LNHDA and SQIVND (reference sequence). CDR3 size: 15 residues. V shed 7 bases and J 3 bases; nucleotides not matched to a gene: 9. For the CDR3, the DNA is TGTGCCAGTAATCCTGGGGGGGGGGGCTACAATGAGCAGTTCTTC. This gives the protein CASNPGGGGYNEQFF.

In its sample, this clonotype was seen a few times. The V call is TRBV7-3, the J call TRBJ2-6; 9 nucleotides match TRBD2. This CDR3 spans 16 amino acids. Trimming at V came to 5 bases and at J to 4 bases, leaving 6 bases not matched to a gene. CDR1 SGHTA and CDR2 FQGTGA come from the germline V gene. The CDR3 DNA reads TGTGCCAGCAGCGAGCGGGGGGCGGACGGGGCCAACGTCCTGACTTTC. Translation: CASSERGADGANVLTF.

Many counts were recorded for this clonotype. The V call is TRBV12-3 or TRBV12-4, the J call TRBJ2-1; 14 nucleotides match TRBD2. The V and J ends lost 5 bases and 5 bases, in that order; junction bases with no gene match: 11. The CDR3 length is 18 residues. CDR3 DNA: TGTGCCAGCAGTCCATATAGGGGGGGACTAGCGGGGGACAATGAGCAGTTCTTC. Its protein is CASSPYRGGLAGDNEQFF.

In its sample, this clonotype was seen many times. CDR3: CASSLWGATYNEQFF. The CDR3 nucleotides read TGTGCCAGCAGTTTGTGGGGGGCGACCTACAATGAGCAGTTCTTC. The chain uses TRBV28 and TRBJ2-1; either TRBD1 or TRBD2 may supply D (6 bases each). Germline CDR1 and CDR2: MDHEN and SYDVKM. The germline V and J ends were trimmed by 3 bases and 2 bases, with 11 bases remaining between them. The CDR3 has 15 amino acids. Variable domain in full (rest from reference TRBV28 and TRBJ2-1): DVKVTQSSRYLVKRTGEKVFLECVQDMDHENMFWYRQDPGLGLRLIYFSYDVKMKEKGDIPEGYSVSREKKERFSLILESASTNQTSMYLCASSLWGATYNEQFFGPGTRLTVL.

The rearrangement uses TRBV20-1 and TRBJ1-1; possibly TRBD1 for D (5 bases). Germline assignment: CDR1 DFQATT and CDR2 SNEGSKA (reference sequence). CDR3 size: 14 residues. Trimming removed 2 bases from V and 1 base from J, with 11 bases in between. CDR3 sequence: CSARLPGGNTEAFF. For the CDR3, the DNA is TGCAGTGCTAGACTACCCGGGGGGAACACTGAAGCTTTCTTT.

This clonotype came up a few times. The J gene is TRBJ2-7, the V gene TRBV2, with TRBD2 identical over 9 bases. This CDR3 has 15 residues. The germline V gene encodes CDR1 SNHLY and CDR2 FYNNEI. Trimming took 7 bases from V and 3 from J; bases not matched to a gene: 10. CDR3 region: CASNGGGASLYEQYF. CDR3 in DNA: TGTGCCAGCAACGGCGGGGGGGCTTCCCTCTACGAGCAGTACTTC.